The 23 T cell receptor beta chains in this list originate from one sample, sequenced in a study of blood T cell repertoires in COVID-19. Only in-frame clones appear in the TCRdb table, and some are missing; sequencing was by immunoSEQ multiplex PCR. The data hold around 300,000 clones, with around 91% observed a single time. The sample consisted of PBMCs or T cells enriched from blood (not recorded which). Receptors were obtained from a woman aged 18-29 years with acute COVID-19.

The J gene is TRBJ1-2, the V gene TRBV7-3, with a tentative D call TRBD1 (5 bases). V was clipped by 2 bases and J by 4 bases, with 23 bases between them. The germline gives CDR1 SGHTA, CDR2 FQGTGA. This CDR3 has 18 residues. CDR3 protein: CASSLDGPVTANSYGYTF. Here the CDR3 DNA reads TGTGCCAGCAGCTTAGATGGGCCCGTGACAGCCAATTCCTATGGCTACACCTTC. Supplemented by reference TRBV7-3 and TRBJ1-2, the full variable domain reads GAGVSQTPSNKVTEKGKYVELRCDPISGHTALYWYRQSLGQGPEFLIYFQGTGAADDSGLPNDRFFAVRPEGSVSTLKIQRTERGDSAVYLCASSLDGPVTANSYGYTFGSGTRLTVV.

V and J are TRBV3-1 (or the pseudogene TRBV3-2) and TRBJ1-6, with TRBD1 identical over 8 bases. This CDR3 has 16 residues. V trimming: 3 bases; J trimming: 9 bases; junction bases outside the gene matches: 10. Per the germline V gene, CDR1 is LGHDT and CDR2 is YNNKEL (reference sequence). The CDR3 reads CASSHRGQGISSPLHF. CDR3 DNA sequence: TGTGCCAGCAGCCACCGAGGACAGGGAATAAGTTCACCCCTCCACTTT.

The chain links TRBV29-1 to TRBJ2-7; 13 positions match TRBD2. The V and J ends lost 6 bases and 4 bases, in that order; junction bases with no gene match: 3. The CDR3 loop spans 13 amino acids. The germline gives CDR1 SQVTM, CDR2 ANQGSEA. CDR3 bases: TGCAGCGTCGGACTAGCGGGAGCATACGAGCAGTACTTC. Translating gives CSVGLAGAYEQYF.

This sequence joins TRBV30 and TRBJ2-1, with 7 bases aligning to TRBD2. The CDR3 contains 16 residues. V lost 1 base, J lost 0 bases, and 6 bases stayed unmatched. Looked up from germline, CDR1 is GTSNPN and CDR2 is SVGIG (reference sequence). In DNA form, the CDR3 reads TGTGCCTGGAGTGGGATGGGGGGGGTCTCCTACAATGAGCAGTTCTTC. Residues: CAWSGMGGVSYNEQFF. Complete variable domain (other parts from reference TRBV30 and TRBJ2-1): SQTIHQWPATLVQPVGSPLSLECTVEGTSNPNLYWYRQAAGRGLQLLFYSVGIGQISSEVPQNLSASRPQDRQFILSSKKLLLSDSGFYLCAWSGMGGVSYNEQFFGPGTRLTVL.

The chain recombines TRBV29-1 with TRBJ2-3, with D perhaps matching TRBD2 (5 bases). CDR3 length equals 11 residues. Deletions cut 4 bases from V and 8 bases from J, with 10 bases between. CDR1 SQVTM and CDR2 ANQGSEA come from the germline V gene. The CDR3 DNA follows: TGCAGCGTTGGGGCTAGCAGTACGCAGTATTTT. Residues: CSVGASSTQYF.

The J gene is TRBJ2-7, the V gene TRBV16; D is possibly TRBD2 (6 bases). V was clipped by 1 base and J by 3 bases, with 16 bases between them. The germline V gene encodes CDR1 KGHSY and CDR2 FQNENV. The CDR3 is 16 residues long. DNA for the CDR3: TGTGCCAGCAGCCAATTAAACGGGGGTACTTTCTACGAGCAGTACTTC. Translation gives CASSQLNGGTFYEQYF. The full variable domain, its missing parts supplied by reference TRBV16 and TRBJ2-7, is GEEVAQTPKHLVRGEGQKAKLYCAPIKGHSYVFWYQQVLKNEFKFLISFQNENVFDETGMPKERFSAKCLPNSPCSLEIQATKLEDSAVYFCASSQLNGGTFYEQYFGPGTRLTVT.

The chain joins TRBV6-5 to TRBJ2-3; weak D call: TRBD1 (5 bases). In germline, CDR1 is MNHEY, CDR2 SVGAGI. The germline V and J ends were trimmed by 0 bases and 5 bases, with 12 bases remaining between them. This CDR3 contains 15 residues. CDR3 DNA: TGTGCCAGCAGTTACTCCGGGTCAAGGGGAGATACGCAGTATTTT. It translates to CASSYSGSRGDTQYF.

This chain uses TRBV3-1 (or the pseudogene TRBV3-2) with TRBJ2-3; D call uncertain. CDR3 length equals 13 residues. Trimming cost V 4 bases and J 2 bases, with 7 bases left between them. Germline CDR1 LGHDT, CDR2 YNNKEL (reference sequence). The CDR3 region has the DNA TGTGCCAGCAGCCTTGTAGACACAGATACGCAGTATTTT. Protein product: CASSLVDTDTQYF.

For the CDR3, the DNA is TGTGCCAGTACCCAGGGGGCTCGGGACACTGAAGCTTTCTTT. Protein product: CASTQGARDTEAFF. The chain is built from TRBV19 and TRBJ1-1, with 8 bases that match TRBD1. V was pared by 7 bases and J by 3 bases, with 7 bases of the junction left unmatched. This CDR3 has 14 amino acids. Germline V gives CDR1 LNHDA, CDR2 SQIVND (reference sequence). The complete variable domain, with remaining parts taken from reference TRBV19 and TRBJ1-1, reads DGGITQSPKYLFRKEGQNVTLSCEQNLNHDAMYWYRQDPGQGLRLIYYSQIVNDFQKGDIAEGYSVSREKKESFPLTVTSAQKNPTAFYLCASTQGARDTEAFFGQGTRLTVV.

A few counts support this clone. The DNA for the CDR3 is TGTGCCAGCTCACCTTCGGGACAGGGCACCTCCGGGGAGCTGTTTTTT. Its protein product is CASSPSGQGTSGELFF. The rearrangement uses TRBV18 and TRBJ2-2, with 9 bases lining up with TRBD1. Germline-derived CDR1 and CDR2 are KGHSH and LQKENI. This CDR3 is built from 16 residues. Losses at the gene ends were 3 bases for V and 6 bases for J; bases not matched to a gene: 8.

The CDR3 bases are TGTGCCAGCAGCTTAGCGAAGACTAGCGGTTTCACAGATACGCAGTATTTT. This codes for CASSLAKTSGFTDTQYF. The chain uses TRBV7-2 and TRBJ2-3, with 9 bases lining up with TRBD2. V dropped 0 bases and J dropped 2; count of bases not matched to a gene: 6. Germline assignment: CDR1 SGHTA and CDR2 FQGNSA. CDR3 length equals 17 residues. The complete variable domain, with remaining parts taken from reference TRBV7-2 and TRBJ2-3, reads GAGVSQSPSNKVTEKGKDVELRCDPISGHTALYWYRQSLGQGLEFLIYFQGNSAPDKSGLPSDRFSAERTGGSVSTLTIQRTQQEDSAVYLCASSLAKTSGFTDTQYFGPGTRLTVL.

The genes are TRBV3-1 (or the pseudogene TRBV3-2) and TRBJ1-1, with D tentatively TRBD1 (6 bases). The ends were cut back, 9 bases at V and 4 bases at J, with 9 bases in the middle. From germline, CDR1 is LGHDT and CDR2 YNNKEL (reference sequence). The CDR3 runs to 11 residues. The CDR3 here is CASQGLTEAFF. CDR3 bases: TGTGCCAGTCAGGGGCTCACTGAAGCTTTCTTT.

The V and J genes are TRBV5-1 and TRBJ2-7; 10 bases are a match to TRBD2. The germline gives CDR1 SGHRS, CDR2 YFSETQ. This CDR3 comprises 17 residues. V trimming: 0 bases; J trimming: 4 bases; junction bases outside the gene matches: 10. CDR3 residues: CASSLGSSGGRKYEQYF. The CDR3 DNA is TGCGCCAGCAGCTTGGGGTCTAGCGGGGGCCGTAAATACGAGCAGTACTTC. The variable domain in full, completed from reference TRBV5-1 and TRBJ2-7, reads KAGVTQTPRYLIKTRGQQVTLSCSPISGHRSVSWYQQTPGQGLQFLFEYFSETQRNKGNFPGRFSGRQFSNSRSEMNVSTLELGDSALYLCASSLGSSGGRKYEQYFGPGTRLTVT.

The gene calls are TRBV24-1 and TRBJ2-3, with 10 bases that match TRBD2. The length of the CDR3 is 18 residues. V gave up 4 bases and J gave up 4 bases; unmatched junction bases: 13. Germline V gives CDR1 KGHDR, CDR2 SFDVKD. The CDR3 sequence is CATSEPIASSGSPDTQYF. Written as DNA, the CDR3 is TGTGCCACCAGTGAACCAATTGCCTCTAGCGGGAGCCCAGATACGCAGTATTTT.

DNA of the CDR3: TGTGCCAGCAGTGGCGGACTCAGCACAGATACGCAGTATTTT. This gives the protein CASSGGLSTDTQYF. The chain carries TRBV11-3 and TRBJ2-3; maybe TRBD2 (5 bases). Germline V gene sequence: CDR1 SGHNT, CDR2 YENEEA. Trimming took off 6 bases at V and 0 bases at J, with 10 bases between the two ends. The length of the CDR3 is 14 residues.

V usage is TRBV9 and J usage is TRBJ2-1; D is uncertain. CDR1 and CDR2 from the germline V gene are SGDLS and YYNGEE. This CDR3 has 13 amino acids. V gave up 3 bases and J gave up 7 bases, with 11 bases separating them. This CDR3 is CASSDNPTNEQFF. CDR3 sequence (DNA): TGTGCCAGCAGCGACAATCCCACAAATGAGCAGTTCTTC.

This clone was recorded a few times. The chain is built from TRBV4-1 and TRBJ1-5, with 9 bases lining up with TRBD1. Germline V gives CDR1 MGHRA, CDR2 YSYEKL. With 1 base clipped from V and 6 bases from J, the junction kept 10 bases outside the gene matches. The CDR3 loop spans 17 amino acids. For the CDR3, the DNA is TGCGCCAGCAGCCAAGTCTTAGGACAGGGGTCGGGTCAGCCCCAGCATTTT. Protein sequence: CASSQVLGQGSGQPQHF.

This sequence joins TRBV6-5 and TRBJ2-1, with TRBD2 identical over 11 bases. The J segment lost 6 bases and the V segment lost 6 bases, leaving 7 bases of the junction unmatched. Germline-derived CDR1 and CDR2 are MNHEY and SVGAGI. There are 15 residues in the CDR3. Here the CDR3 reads CASRPLAGGVNEQFF. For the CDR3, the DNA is TGTGCCAGCAGGCCTCTAGCGGGAGGTGTCAATGAGCAGTTCTTC.

Here the CDR3 DNA reads TGTGCCAGTGGCGTTGACAACTACAATGAGCAGTTCTTC. It is translated as CASGVDNYNEQFF. The V and J genes are TRBV27 and TRBJ2-1; D remains unclear. V was cut by 9 bases and J by 3 bases, with 12 bases left in between. The germline V gene has CDR1 MNHEY and CDR2 SMNVEV (reference sequence). CDR3 length: 13 amino acids.

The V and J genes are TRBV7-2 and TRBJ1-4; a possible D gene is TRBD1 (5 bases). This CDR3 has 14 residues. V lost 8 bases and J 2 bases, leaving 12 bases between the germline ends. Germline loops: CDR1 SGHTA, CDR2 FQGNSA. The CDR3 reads CASARGATNEKLFF. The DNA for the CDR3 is TGTGCCAGCGCCCGCGGGGCTACTAATGAAAAACTGTTTTTT.

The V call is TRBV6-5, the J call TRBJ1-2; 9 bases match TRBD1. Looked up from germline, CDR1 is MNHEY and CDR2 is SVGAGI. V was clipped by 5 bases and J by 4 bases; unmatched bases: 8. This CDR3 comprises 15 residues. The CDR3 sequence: CASSQNRGPGYGYTF. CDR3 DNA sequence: TGTGCCAGCAGTCAAAACAGGGGGCCCGGCTATGGCTACACCTTC.

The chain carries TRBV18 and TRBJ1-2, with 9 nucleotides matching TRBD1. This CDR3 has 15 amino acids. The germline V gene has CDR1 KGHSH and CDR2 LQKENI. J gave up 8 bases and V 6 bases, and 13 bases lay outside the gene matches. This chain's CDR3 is CASSLNPGQGFGYTF. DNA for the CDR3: TGTGCCAGCTCTCTTAATCCGGGACAGGGTTTCGGCTACACCTTC.

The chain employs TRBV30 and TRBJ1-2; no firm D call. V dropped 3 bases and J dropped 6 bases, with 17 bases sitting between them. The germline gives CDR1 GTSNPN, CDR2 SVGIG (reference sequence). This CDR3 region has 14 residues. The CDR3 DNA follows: TGTGCCTGGAGGAGGAGGAGTGGTAGCAATGGCTACACCTTC. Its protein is CAWRRRSGSNGYTF.